This is a list of T cell receptor beta chains from one sample in a study of siplizumab effects on memory and regulatory T cells. Data came from immunoSEQ multiplex PCR; TCRdb stores just in-frame clones and leaves some out. Of some 9,900 clones listed, around 40% are singletons. Antigens for these TCRs are unknown. Sequencing used CFSE-low (dividing) CD8+ T cells sorted from an allogeneic mixed lymphocyte reaction. Source of these receptors: a human donor in good health; the cells came from an allogeneic mixed lymphocyte reaction. CDR3s include the opening cysteine and the closing phenylalanine or tryptophan. Fields, in order: clone size, J gene, V gene, D gene, CDR3 DNA, CDR3 protein. A D gene is named only where the DNA matches it firmly. Not all rows give a size; the values are once, few, many and, for expanded clones, a class.

abundance: medium-sized; j_gene: TRBJ2-3; v_gene: TRBV7-9; d_gene: TRBD2; CDR3nt: TGTGCCAGCAGCTTAGCGTTTCTAGCGGGGGTTACAGATACGCAGTATTTT; CDR3aa: CASSLAFLAGVTDTQYF
abundance: -; j_gene: TRBJ1-2; v_gene: TRBV9; d_gene: TRBD1; CDR3nt: TGTGCCAGCAGCCAGGGGGATCTTGGCGATGGCTACACCTTC; CDR3aa: CASSQGDLGDGYTF
abundance: -; j_gene: TRBJ1-6; v_gene: TRBV5-4; d_gene: -; CDR3nt: TGTGCCAGCAGCTTCAGGGACCCTAATTCACCCCTCCACTTT; CDR3aa: CASSFRDPNSPLHF
abundance: few; j_gene: TRBJ2-1; v_gene: TRBV19; d_gene: TRBD2; CDR3nt: TGTGCCAGTAGTGCCTCTAGCGGGGGCATCTACAATGAGCAGTTCTTC; CDR3aa: CASSASSGGIYNEQFF
abundance: -; j_gene: TRBJ1-1; v_gene: TRBV25-1; d_gene: -; CDR3nt: TGTGCCAGCAGTGAACTCGCAGGGCTCACTGAAGCTTTCTTT; CDR3aa: CASSELAGLTEAFF
abundance: few; j_gene: TRBJ2-7; v_gene: TRBV5-6; d_gene: -; CDR3nt: TGTGCCAGCAGCTTAGAAGGAGGAGCGTACGAGCAGTACTTC; CDR3aa: CASSLEGGAYEQYF
abundance: -; j_gene: TRBJ2-7; v_gene: TRBV7-2; d_gene: -; CDR3nt: TGTGCCAGCAGTCCAACGGGCAGCTTCTACGAGCAGTACTTC; CDR3aa: CASSPTGSFYEQYF
abundance: -; j_gene: TRBJ2-3; v_gene: TRBV27; d_gene: -; CDR3nt: TGTGCCAGCTTCGAGGGGACGTATCCAGCCACAGATACGCAGTATTTT; CDR3aa: CASFEGTYPATDTQYF
abundance: -; j_gene: TRBJ2-7; v_gene: TRBV5-5; d_gene: TRBD2; CDR3nt: TGTGCCAGCAGTTTGGGACTAGCGGGGACCTACGAGCAGTACTTC; CDR3aa: CASSLGLAGTYEQYF
abundance: once; j_gene: TRBJ1-1; v_gene: TRBV7-9; d_gene: -; CDR3nt: TGTGCCAGCAGTCCGGACAGCTACACTGAAGCTTTCTTT; CDR3aa: CASSPDSYTEAFF
abundance: medium-sized; j_gene: TRBJ2-1; v_gene: TRBV27; d_gene: TRBD2; CDR3nt: TGTGCCAGCAGTTTGGGGGGGGGTGAGCAGTTCTTC; CDR3aa: CASSLGGGEQFF
abundance: -; j_gene: TRBJ2-2; v_gene: TRBV9; d_gene: TRBD1; CDR3nt: TGTGCCAGCAGCGGAGAGACCGGGATACAGGGGCTCCGTTTTAACACCGGGGAGCTGTTTTTT; CDR3aa: CASSGETGIQGLRFNTGELFF
abundance: -; j_gene: TRBJ2-3; v_gene: TRBV2; d_gene: -; CDR3nt: TGTGCCAGCAGTGAAGCGATAGCGACCGGCACAGATACGCAGTATTTT; CDR3aa: CASSEAIATGTDTQYF
abundance: -; j_gene: TRBJ2-1; v_gene: TRBV5-4; d_gene: TRBD2; CDR3nt: TGTGCCAGCAGCCAAGGGGTAGCGGGGGCCGGGGATGAGCAGTTCTTC; CDR3aa: CASSQGVAGAGDEQFF
abundance: -; j_gene: TRBJ1-1; v_gene: TRBV7-9; d_gene: -; CDR3nt: TGTGCCAGCAGCTTGGCCTTAGCTGAAGCTTTCTTT; CDR3aa: CASSLALAEAFF
abundance: once; j_gene: TRBJ2-3; v_gene: TRBV29-1; d_gene: TRBD1; CDR3nt: TGCAGCGAAGGACAGGGCACAGATACGCAGTATTTT; CDR3aa: CSEGQGTDTQYF
abundance: -; j_gene: TRBJ2-1; v_gene: TRBV27; d_gene: TRBD2; CDR3nt: TGTGCCAGCAGTCCGAACCCACTAGCGGGGGGGCACAATGAGCAGTTCTTC; CDR3aa: CASSPNPLAGGHNEQFF
abundance: few; j_gene: TRBJ2-2; v_gene: TRBV5-6; d_gene: -; CDR3nt: TGTGCCAGCAGCCCGGTGGACACCGGGGAGCTGTTTTTT; CDR3aa: CASSPVDTGELFF
abundance: -; j_gene: TRBJ1-1; v_gene: TRBV7-9; d_gene: -; CDR3nt: TGTGCCAGCAGCCGCAGTGGGAGCACTGAAGCTTTCTTT; CDR3aa: CASSRSGSTEAFF
abundance: few; j_gene: TRBJ1-1; v_gene: TRBV11-2; d_gene: -; CDR3nt: TGTGCCAGCAGCTCTCTACAGGGTTGGAACACTGAAGCTTTCTTT; CDR3aa: CASSSLQGWNTEAFF
abundance: -; j_gene: TRBJ1-4; v_gene: TRBV25-1; d_gene: -; CDR3nt: TGTGCCAGCAAACCGCGTACAGACGAAAAACTGTTTTTT; CDR3aa: CASKPRTDEKLFF
abundance: -; j_gene: TRBJ1-2; v_gene: TRBV27; d_gene: TRBD1; CDR3nt: TGTGCCAGCAGTTTTGGACAGGATTATGGCTACACCTTC; CDR3aa: CASSFGQDYGYTF
abundance: -; j_gene: TRBJ2-5; v_gene: TRBV7-7; d_gene: TRBD1; CDR3nt: TGTGCCAGCAGCGAAACAGGGGAACCTTCGTGGATGGAGACCCAGTACTTC; CDR3aa: CASSETGEPSWMETQYF
abundance: medium-sized; j_gene: TRBJ1-1; v_gene: TRBV7-8; d_gene: -; CDR3nt: TGTGCCAGCAGTTTTCCCGGGACGTTCCACGCTTTCTTT; CDR3aa: CASSFPGTFHAFF
abundance: -; j_gene: TRBJ2-3; v_gene: TRBV10-3; d_gene: TRBD2; CDR3nt: TGTGCCATCAGTAGACTAGCGGGGGATACGCAGTATTTT; CDR3aa: CAISRLAGDTQYF
abundance: -; j_gene: TRBJ1-1; v_gene: TRBV4-1; d_gene: TRBD1; CDR3nt: TGCGCCAGCAGCCAACAGGGGGCTTGGACTGAAGCTTTCTTT; CDR3aa: CASSQQGAWTEAFF
abundance: -; j_gene: TRBJ1-1; v_gene: TRBV5-8; d_gene: -; CDR3nt: TGTGCCAGCAGCTTGGGACGATCAAACCTTTGGGCTTTCTTT; CDR3aa: CASSLGRSNLWAFF
abundance: few; j_gene: TRBJ2-1; v_gene: TRBV7-9; d_gene: -; CDR3nt: TGTGCCAGCAGCTTATGGCTGAGGGTTGAGGGGCAGTTCTTC; CDR3aa: CASSLWLRVEGQFF
abundance: few; j_gene: TRBJ2-7; v_gene: TRBV7-9; d_gene: -; CDR3nt: TGTGCCAGCAGCGAAGGCTCCGAGCAGTACTTC; CDR3aa: CASSEGSEQYF
abundance: few; j_gene: TRBJ1-2; v_gene: TRBV9; d_gene: -; CDR3nt: TGTGCCAGCAGTGCCGGGACCCCCTATGGCTACACCTTC; CDR3aa: CASSAGTPYGYTF
abundance: many; j_gene: TRBJ2-1; v_gene: TRBV7-8; d_gene: TRBD2; CDR3nt: TGTGCCAGCAGCTTAGCACGAAGTAGCGGGGGGGTAGCCTACAATGAGCAGTTCTTC; CDR3aa: CASSLARSSGGVAYNEQFF
abundance: medium-sized; j_gene: TRBJ2-1; v_gene: TRBV19; d_gene: TRBD2; CDR3nt: TGTGCCAGTAGTTCTTCTAGCGGGGGCCTATACAATGAGCAGTTCTTC; CDR3aa: CASSSSSGGLYNEQFF
abundance: medium-sized; j_gene: TRBJ2-7; v_gene: TRBV5-1; d_gene: TRBD1; CDR3nt: TGCGCCAGCAGCGCGGGACAGGGCTACGAGCAGTACTTC; CDR3aa: CASSAGQGYEQYF
abundance: -; j_gene: TRBJ2-7; v_gene: TRBV11-2; d_gene: TRBD2; CDR3nt: TGTGCCAGCAGCCCAACCAGCGGGGGGTACTCCTACGAGCAGTACTTC; CDR3aa: CASSPTSGGYSYEQYF
abundance: many; j_gene: TRBJ2-1; v_gene: TRBV5-1; d_gene: -; CDR3nt: TGCGCCAGCAGCTCCGGGACGGTGAACAATGAGCAGTTCTTC; CDR3aa: CASSSGTVNNEQFF
abundance: medium-sized; j_gene: TRBJ1-1; v_gene: TRBV5-6; d_gene: -; CDR3nt: TGTGCCAGCAGCAGATTACAGCCTAACACTGAAGCTTTCTTT; CDR3aa: CASSRLQPNTEAFF
abundance: -; j_gene: TRBJ1-5; v_gene: TRBV7-9; d_gene: -; CDR3nt: TGTGCCAGCAGCTTGGACATCGCTGGGCCCCAGCATTTT; CDR3aa: CASSLDIAGPQHF
abundance: -; j_gene: TRBJ1-5; v_gene: TRBV7-9; d_gene: -; CDR3nt: TGTGCCAGCAGCAAAAAGACAGGTAGCAATCAGCCCCAGCATTTT; CDR3aa: CASSKKTGSNQPQHF
abundance: medium-sized; j_gene: TRBJ1-2; v_gene: TRBV5-6; d_gene: TRBD1; CDR3nt: TGTGCCAGCAGCATTTACAGGGGTACTGCTTATGGCTACACCTTC; CDR3aa: CASSIYRGTAYGYTF
abundance: -; j_gene: TRBJ2-3; v_gene: TRBV13; d_gene: TRBD2; CDR3nt: TGTGCCAGCAGCTTAGAGGCTAGCGGGGGACCCACAGATACGCAGTATTTT; CDR3aa: CASSLEASGGPTDTQYF
abundance: -; j_gene: TRBJ2-7; v_gene: TRBV7-3; d_gene: TRBD2; CDR3nt: TGTGCCAGCAGCGGAGGGGACTACTACGAGCAGTACTTC; CDR3aa: CASSGGDYYEQYF
abundance: -; j_gene: TRBJ2-2; v_gene: TRBV18; d_gene: -; CDR3nt: TGTGCCAGCTGGAGAGATAGGACCGGGGAGCTGTTTTTT; CDR3aa: CASWRDRTGELFF
abundance: -; j_gene: TRBJ2-3; v_gene: TRBV21-1; d_gene: -; CDR3nt: TGTGCCAGCAGCAAAGAGGCCGGGGGGGACACAGATACGCAGTATTTT; CDR3aa: CASSKEAGGDTDTQYF
abundance: -; j_gene: TRBJ1-1; v_gene: TRBV21-1; d_gene: -; CDR3nt: TGTGCCAGCAGCAAAGTGACCCGGGGAGAGAACACTGAAGCTTTCTTT; CDR3aa: CASSKVTRGENTEAFF
abundance: -; j_gene: TRBJ2-3; v_gene: TRBV6-5; d_gene: -; CDR3nt: TGTGCCAGCAGTTACTCGAGCACAGATACGCAGTATTTT; CDR3aa: CASSYSSTDTQYF
abundance: few; j_gene: TRBJ2-7; v_gene: TRBV4-2; d_gene: -; CDR3nt: TGTGCCAGCAGCCAAGAGGCCCCCGCCTACGAGCAGTACTTC; CDR3aa: CASSQEAPAYEQYF
abundance: medium-sized; j_gene: TRBJ1-1; v_gene: TRBV9; d_gene: -; CDR3nt: TGTGCCAGCAGCCGGACGGGGACTGAAGCTTTCTTT; CDR3aa: CASSRTGTEAFF
abundance: few; j_gene: TRBJ2-3; v_gene: TRBV7-2; d_gene: TRBD2; CDR3nt: TGTGCCAGCAGCCTTTACCCCGGGGGGGTTCTGGTACAAGATACGCAGTATTTT; CDR3aa: CASSLYPGGVLVQDTQYF
abundance: few; j_gene: TRBJ1-1; v_gene: TRBV12-5; d_gene: -; CDR3nt: TGTGCTAGTGGTTCCGATAACAGGGTTGGGACTGAAGCTTTCTTT; CDR3aa: CASGSDNRVGTEAFF
abundance: -; j_gene: TRBJ2-3; v_gene: TRBV7-9; d_gene: TRBD2; CDR3nt: TGTGCTGGACAGTTTAGCGGGGGGAGCACAGATACGCAGTATTTT; CDR3aa: CAGQFSGGSTDTQYF
abundance: -; j_gene: TRBJ2-1; v_gene: TRBV9; d_gene: -; CDR3nt: TGTGCCAGCAGCGGATGGGGGTTCAATGAGCAGTTCTTC; CDR3aa: CASSGWGFNEQFF
abundance: -; j_gene: TRBJ2-7; v_gene: TRBV9; d_gene: TRBD2; CDR3nt: TGTGCCAGCAGCCCTGGACTAGGCTACGAGCAGTACTTC; CDR3aa: CASSPGLGYEQYF
abundance: few; j_gene: TRBJ2-2; v_gene: TRBV6-6; d_gene: TRBD1; CDR3nt: TGTGCCAGCAGTCCCGGACAGGGAACCGGGGAGCTGTTTTTT; CDR3aa: CASSPGQGTGELFF
abundance: -; j_gene: TRBJ1-2; v_gene: TRBV28; d_gene: TRBD1; CDR3nt: TGTGCCAGCGGGACCGGGACAGGCTATGGCTACACCTTC; CDR3aa: CASGTGTGYGYTF
abundance: once; j_gene: TRBJ1-1; v_gene: TRBV7-2; d_gene: -; CDR3nt: TGTGCCAGCAGCCCATCTAACACTGAAGCTTTCTTT; CDR3aa: CASSPSNTEAFF